This record concerns one T cell receptor (beta chain) sequence. As yet, its antigen is unknown. This CDR3 spans 14 amino acids. V lost 8 bases and J lost 2; bases outside the gene matches: 4. The V gene's germline CDR1 is MDHEN and CDR2 SYDVKM. Using its own MiXCR run on the 5' RACE reads, TCRdb lists one record per CDR3 protein. The sample holds 350,000 to 400,000 distinct CDR3 sequences, more than 25% seen once. The record originates from a study of identical twins' blood T cells. Study conclusions and caveats: Shared CDR3 clonotype counts tracked mainly the product of cloneset sizes. Environmental influences on twin similarity could not be excluded. Twins shared more top CDR3 clonotypes than unrelated donors did.

The source of this sequence is a woman aged 18 to 55 in good health. The chain recombines TRBV28 with TRBJ2-1, with 9 bases lining up with TRBD1. The material sequenced was PBMCs. The CDR3 protein is CASQQGAPYNEQFF. CDR3 sequence (DNA): TGTGCCAGCCAACAGGGGGCCCCCTACAATGAGCAGTTCTTC.